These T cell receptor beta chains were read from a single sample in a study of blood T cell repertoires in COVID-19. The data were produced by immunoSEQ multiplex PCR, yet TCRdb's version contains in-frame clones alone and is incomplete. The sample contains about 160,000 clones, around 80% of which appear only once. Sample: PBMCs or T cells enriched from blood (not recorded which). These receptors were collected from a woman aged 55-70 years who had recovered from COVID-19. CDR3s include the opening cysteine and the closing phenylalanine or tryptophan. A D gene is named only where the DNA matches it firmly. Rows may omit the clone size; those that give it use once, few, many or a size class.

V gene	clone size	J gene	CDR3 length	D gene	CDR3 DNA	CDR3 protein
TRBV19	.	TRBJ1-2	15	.	TGTGCCAGTAGTATGAATGTGGGCGCAGGCTATGGCTACACCTTC	CASSMNVGAGYGYTF
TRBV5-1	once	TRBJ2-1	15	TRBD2	TGCGCCAGCAGCCCGGGACTAGCGGGGGCCGACGAGCAGTTCTTC	CASSPGLAGADEQFF
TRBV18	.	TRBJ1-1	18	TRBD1	TGTGCCAGCTCACCACCGGGCAGGGGGCGGTTCATGAACACTGAAGCTTTCTTT	CASSPPGRGRFMNTEAFF
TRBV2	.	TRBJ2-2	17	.	TGTGCCAGCAGTGAATTTTTAGTAGTAGCGAACACCGGGGAGCTGTTTTTT	CASSEFLVVANTGELFF
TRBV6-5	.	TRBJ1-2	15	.	TGTGCCAGCAGTTGGGCAGCGAGCGGGGGGTATGGCTACACCTTC	CASSWAASGGYGYTF
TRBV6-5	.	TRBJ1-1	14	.	TGTGCCAGCAGTAGACAGCTATTGAACACTGAAGCTTTTTTT	CASSRQLLNTEAFF
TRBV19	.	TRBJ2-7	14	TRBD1	TGTGCCAGTAGTACCGGGACAGGGACCTACGAGCAGTACTTC	CASSTGTGTYEQYF
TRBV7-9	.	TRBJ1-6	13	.	TGTGCCAGCAGACCTAAATCGAATTCACCCCTCCACTTT	CASRPKSNSPLHF
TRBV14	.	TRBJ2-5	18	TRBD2	TGTGCCAGCAGCCGGAAGGGGTGGCGGGGGGGTTCTGGAGAGACCCAGTACTTC	CASSRKGWRGGSGETQYF
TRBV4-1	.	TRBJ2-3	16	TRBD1	TGCGCCAGCAGCCGATGGGACAGCCCGAGCACAGATACGCAGTATTTT	CASSRWDSPSTDTQYF
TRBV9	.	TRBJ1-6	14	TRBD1	TGTGCCAGCAGCGATGGGACAGGGGGATCACCCCTCCACTTT	CASSDGTGGSPLHF
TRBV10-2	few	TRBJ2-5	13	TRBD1	TGCGCCAGCAGCCGGGACAGCCAAGAGACCCAGTACTTC	CASSRDSQETQYF
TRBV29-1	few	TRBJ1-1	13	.	TGCAGCGTTGACCAGGGCCAGAACACTGAAGCTTTCTTT	CSVDQGQNTEAFF
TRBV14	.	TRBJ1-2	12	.	TGTGCCAGCAGCTTAGCTAACTATGGCTACACCTTC	CASSLANYGYTF
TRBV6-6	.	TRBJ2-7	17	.	TGTGCCAGCAGTCCGCGAGGAGGGTCCCAGCTCCCCCACGAGCAGTACTTC	CASSPRGGSQLPHEQYF
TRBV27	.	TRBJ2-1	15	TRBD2	TGTGCCAGCAGTCCAATAGCGGGGGGTAACAATGAGCAGTTCTTC	CASSPIAGGNNEQFF
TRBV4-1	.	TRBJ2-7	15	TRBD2	TGCGCCAGCAGCCACTTAGCGGGGCCCTCCTACGAGCAGTACTTC	CASSHLAGPSYEQYF
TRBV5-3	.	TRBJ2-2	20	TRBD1	TGTGCCAGAAGCACAGGCCGGGACAGGGGGTTTTTTAAGAACACCGGGGAGCTGTTTTTT	CARSTGRDRGFFKNTGELFF
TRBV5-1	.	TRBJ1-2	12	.	TGCGCCAGCAGCTTGGAAGGAGGGGGCTACACCTTC	CASSLEGGGYTF
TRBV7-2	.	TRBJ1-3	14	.	TGTGCCAGCAGCCCCGGTTCCACTGGAAACACCATATATTTT	CASSPGSTGNTIYF